Following are 9 T cell receptor beta chains from one sample sequenced in a study of Graves' ophthalmopathy and Graves' hyperthyroidism. Researchers took RNA transcripts and amplified TCR beta CDR3 regions from them. HTBI primers served in a first-round RT-PCR, which a second-round multiplex PCR followed. One entry per CDR3 protein, called by TCRdb with MiXCR from the multiplex PCR reads. The repertoire has 660,000 or so distinct CDR3 sequences, under 50% of them found once; the top ten carry roughly 3%. The sample was peripheral blood. Every receptor here comes from an adult man with Graves' ophthalmopathy.

This clonotype was seen ten or more times. The rearrangement uses TRBV20-1 and TRBJ2-2; 11 bases map to TRBD2. From germline, CDR1 is DFQATT and CDR2 SNEGSKA (reference sequence). The CDR3 extends over 15 amino acids. Losses at the gene ends were 2 bases for V and 5 bases for J; bases not matched to a gene: 4. DNA for the CDR3: TGCAGTGCTAGACTAGCGGGAGGTTTTACCGGGGAGCTGTTTTTT. Translation gives CSARLAGGFTGELFF.

This chain connects TRBV7-9 to TRBJ2-7, with D tentatively TRBD1 (6 bases). The CDR3 length is 15 residues. Trimming left V 4 bases short and J 6 bases short, with 19 bases between. Germline V CDR1 and CDR2: SEHNR, FQNEAQ (reference sequence). The CDR3 loop is CASSSLTITGSEQYF. Written as DNA, the CDR3 is TGTGCCAGCAGCTCACTCACTATCACAGGGTCCGAGCAGTACTTC.

The rearrangement links TRBV25-1 to TRBJ1-2; perhaps TRBD1 as D (6 bases). The ends were cut back, 8 bases at V and 3 bases at J, with 16 bases in the middle. The CDR3 contains 14 residues. Per the germline V gene, CDR1 is MGHDK and CDR2 is SYGVNS. The CDR3 coding sequence is TGTGCCAGCGTAGCTCCCGGGACACACTATGGCTACACCTTC. It yields the protein CASVAPGTHYGYTF.

The chain recombines TRBV15 with TRBJ1-1; D is uncertain. Germline V lookup: CDR1 LNHNV, CDR2 YYDKDF (reference sequence). This CDR3 comprises 11 residues. V was pared by 2 bases and J by 10 bases, with 8 bases between. For the CDR3, the DNA is TGTGCCACCAGCAGACTAGGAGGAGCTTTCTTT. Translating it yields CATSRLGGAFF.

This clonotype has at least ten counts. V gene TRBV25-1 combines with J gene TRBJ1-1, with D uncertain. The germline CDR1 and CDR2 sequences are MGHDK and SYGVNS. V shed 3 bases and J shed 10 bases, with 12 bases lying between them. The CDR3 is made up of 12 amino acids. This CDR3 is CASSDGARIAFF. The CDR3 DNA reads TGTGCCAGCAGTGACGGAGCCCGGATAGCTTTCTTT.

This clonotype was found a few times. V is TRBV4-3 and J is TRBJ1-2; TRBD1 matches 7 bases. In germline, CDR1 is LGHNA, CDR2 YSLEER. The CDR3 has 16 residues. Losses at the gene ends were 1 base for V and 4 bases for J; bases not matched to a gene: 9. CDR3 DNA: TGCGCCAGCAGCCAAGTAGGGGGCCCGGGGCTCTATGGCTACACCTTC. Its protein is CASSQVGGPGLYGYTF.

The chain is built from TRBV29-1 and TRBJ1-2, with D tentatively TRBD1 (5 bases). Germline assignment: CDR1 SQVTM and CDR2 ANQGSEA. This CDR3 region has 14 residues. Deletions cut 4 bases from V and 2 bases from J, with 14 bases between. The CDR3 DNA reads as TGCAGCGTTGGTAAATCCGGGACCAACTATGGCTACACCTTC. Its translation is CSVGKSGTNYGYTF. The full variable domain, completed using reference TRBV29-1 and TRBJ1-2, is SAVISQKPSRDICQRGTSLTIQCQVDSQVTMMFWYRQQPGQSLTLIATANQGSEATYESGFVIDKFPISRPNLTFSTLTVSNMSPEDSSIYLCSVGKSGTNYGYTFGSGTRLTVV.

This clonotype has more than one count but fewer than ten. The V gene is TRBV3-1, the J gene TRBJ2-5; 9 nucleotides align to TRBD2. This CDR3 has 18 residues. Losses at the gene ends were 1 base for V and 4 bases for J; bases not matched to a gene: 13. Germline V CDR1 and CDR2: LGHDT, YNNKEL (reference sequence). CDR3 loop: CASSQVPGAAGGGETQYF. In DNA, the CDR3 is TGTGCCAGCAGCCAAGTCCCGGGGGCAGCGGGGGGAGGAGAGACCCAGTACTTC.

The sample holds many counts of this clonotype. The chain recombines TRBV20-1 with TRBJ1-1; possible D gene TRBD1, 5 bases. The length of the CDR3 is 13 residues. Germline V lookup: CDR1 DFQATT, CDR2 SNEGSKA (reference sequence). The V and J ends lost 4 bases and 11 bases respectively, with 20 bases between them. The CDR3 region has the DNA TGCAGTGCTACCCGGGACCTTCAGCGCGGGGCTTTCTTT. Translated, it gives CSATRDLQRGAFF.